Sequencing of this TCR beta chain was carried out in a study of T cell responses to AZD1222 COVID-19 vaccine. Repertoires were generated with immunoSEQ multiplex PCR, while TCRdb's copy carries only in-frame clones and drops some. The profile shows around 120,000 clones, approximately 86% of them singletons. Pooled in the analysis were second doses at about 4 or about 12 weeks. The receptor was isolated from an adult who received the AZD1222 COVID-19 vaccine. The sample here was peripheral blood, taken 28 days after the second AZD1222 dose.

This chain's CDR3 is CASSFRQGTDTQYF. The CDR3 DNA follows: TGTGCCAGCAGCTTCCGACAGGGCACAGATACGCAGTATTTT. The rearrangement uses TRBV7-2 and TRBJ2-3; D is possibly TRBD1 (6 bases). Trimming removed 3 bases from V and 1 base from J, with 8 bases in between. From germline, CDR1 is SGHTA and CDR2 FQGNSA. CDR3 size: 14 residues.